These 8 T cell receptor beta chains share one sample of origin, sequenced in a study of T-cell reconstitution after alpha-beta-depleted transplantation in children. During its preparation, the TCRbeta library received unique molecular identifiers. TCRdb re-analysed the PCR reads in MiXCR, keeping a single row per CDR3 protein. The sample holds a few hundred thousand distinct CDR3 sequences, over 9% seen once. This material consisted of PBMCs from the stem cell graft donor, taken from the stem cell graft. The receptors were sampled from a human donor who donated a stem cell graft to a child with acute lymphoblastic leukemia.

This clonotype was detected many times. The chain joins TRBV12-3 or TRBV12-4 to TRBJ1-1; D gene unclear. The CDR3 has 15 amino acids. V lost 5 bases and J 0 bases, leaving 13 bases between the germline ends. CDR3 amino acids: CASSLSGFLNTEAFF. Here the CDR3 DNA reads TGTGCCAGCAGTCTGTCGGGATTCTTGAACACTGAAGCTTTCTTT.

This rearrangement joins TRBV28 to TRBJ2-1, with 9 bases fitting TRBD1. This CDR3 is 17 amino acids long. Trimming removed 4 bases from V and 1 base from J; junction bases left unmatched: 8. The germline V gene has CDR1 MDHEN and CDR2 SYDVKM. The CDR3 loop is CASSSDHRGQSYNEQFF. The CDR3 nucleotides read TGTGCCAGCAGTTCAGACCACAGGGGGCAGTCCTACAATGAGCAGTTCTTC.

This clonotype came up a few times. This chain joins TRBV4-2 and TRBJ1-1, with a tentative D call TRBD1 (6 bases). The CDR3 spans 17 residues. Germline CDR1 and CDR2: LGHNA and YNFKEQ. V shed 0 bases and J shed 1 base, with 15 bases lying between them. The CDR3 region has the DNA TGTGCCAGCAGCCAAGATCCCCGGGACACCTGGAACACTGAAGCTTTCTTT. This sequence encodes CASSQDPRDTWNTEAFF.

This clonotype was seen many times. CDR3: CASSLAQGPGANEQFF. The CDR3 nucleotides read TGTGCCAGCAGTTTAGCGCAGGGCCCGGGGGCCAATGAGCAGTTCTTC. The genes are TRBV12-3 or TRBV12-4 and TRBJ2-1, with D possibly called TRBD1 or TRBD2 (6 bases each). This CDR3 is built from 16 residues. Trimming left V 0 bases short and J 6 bases short, with 15 bases between.

A few counts support this clonotype. The chain links TRBV7-9 to TRBJ2-2; TRBD1 matches 8 bases. V gave up 2 bases and J gave up 4 bases; unmatched junction bases: 9. This CDR3 region has 17 residues. Germline lookup yields CDR1 SEHNR and CDR2 FQNEAQ (reference sequence). In DNA form, the CDR3 reads TGTGCCAGCAGCTTAAGGGCCAGACAGGGGCGCACCGGGGAGCTGTTTTTT. Translated, it gives CASSLRARQGRTGELFF.

This clonotype was detected only a few times. The chain employs TRBV20-1 and TRBJ2-7; 8 nucleotides match TRBD2. The junction had 10 bases not matched to a gene; V was cut back by 0 bases and J by 0 bases. The CDR3 has 17 amino acids. Per the germline V gene, CDR1 is DFQATT and CDR2 is SNEGSKA (reference sequence). The CDR3 region is CSARDLVTGGSSYEQYF. In DNA, the CDR3 is TGCAGTGCTAGAGATCTTGTTACGGGGGGGAGCTCCTACGAGCAGTACTTC.

A word on this clonotype: A clone one base away is much larger, so this may be a read error. The chain uses TRBV9 and TRBJ2-1; D call uncertain. Per the germline V gene, CDR1 is SGDLS and CDR2 is YYNGEE. The CDR3 is 14 residues long. The CDR3 is CVSSLGRTYNEQFF. The CDR3 DNA reads TGTGTCAGCAGCCTCGGACGGACCTACAATGAGCAGTTCTTC.

In its sample, this clonotype ranks as medium-sized. J is TRBJ2-1 and V is TRBV5-1; 9 bases map to TRBD2. CDR3 size: 16 residues. The trim removed 3 bases at V and 0 bases at J, leaving 4 bases unmatched. CDR1 is SGHRS and CDR2 is YFSETQ in the germline V gene. CDR3 sequence (DNA): TGCGCCAGCAGCTGGCTAGCGGGGAGCTCCTACAATGAGCAGTTCTTC. Its protein product is CASSWLAGSSYNEQFF.